This T cell receptor beta chain was identified in a study of blood T cell repertoires in COVID-19. Cohorts were assigned according to the clinical history that participants reported. The CDR3 runs 14 residues. Germline loops: CDR1 SGHVS, CDR2 FQNEAQ. V was cut by 1 base and J by 9 bases, with 10 bases left in between. In the original workflow: Amplified reference gene primers provided the basis for estimating nucleated cell counts. The protocol was immunoSEQ multiplex PCR, while the TCRdb copy is restricted to in-frame clones and leaves out a portion. That table gives V, J and clone size, and the DNA gave D and trimming. The table has about 280,000 clones, about 85% seen once; the top ten hold roughly 2.6%.

The clonotype was recovered from a woman in her 50s who had recovered from COVID-19. The sequencing sample was made of PBMCs or T cells enriched from blood (not recorded which). V is TRBV7-8 and J is TRBJ1-6; D remains unclear. In DNA form, the CDR3 reads TGTGCCAGCAGCTTAGTCCCCACGGGTTCACCCCTCCACTTT. This sequence encodes CASSLVPTGSPLHF.